This passage covers 6 T cell receptor beta chains from one sample sequenced in a study of Ad26.COV2.S vaccination and SARS-CoV-2 variants. Treatment of the sample: 19 received Ad26.COV2.S at low or high dose, single or two shots; 5 received placebo; per-sample allocation not given. Sampling happened 63 days after the first vaccine or placebo injection. TCRdb's copy holds only in-frame clones and misses some; the assay was immunoSEQ multiplex PCR. The sample yields 300,000 to 350,000 clones, 85% to 90% seen once. The sample was peripheral blood, taken in a trial of Ad26.COV2.S vaccine versus placebo. Source of these receptors: a person between 18 and 65 years old who received the Ad26.COV2.S COVID-19 vaccine or a placebo.

This chain links TRBV29-1 with TRBJ1-2; tentatively, D is TRBD1 (5 bases). V was clipped by 5 bases and J by 0 bases, with 10 bases between them. CDR1 and CDR2 from the germline V gene are SQVTM and ANQGSEA. The CDR3 runs to 13 residues. CDR3 DNA sequence: TGCAGCGTTCCAGGGAGAACTAACTATGGCTACACCTTC. Its protein product is CSVPGRTNYGYTF.

The chain couples TRBV7-9 to TRBJ2-1; 13 bases align to TRBD2. The CDR3 runs to 17 residues. V gave up 3 bases and J gave up 4 bases; unmatched junction bases: 6. CDR1 is SEHNR, CDR2 FQNEAQ, per germline (reference sequence). The CDR3 is CASSFVGTSGMYNEQFF. The DNA of the CDR3 is TGTGCCAGCAGCTTCGTTGGGACTAGCGGGATGTACAATGAGCAGTTCTTC.

The chain couples TRBV6-1 to TRBJ2-3, with D possibly being TRBD1 or TRBD2 (6 bases each). Trimming removed 2 bases from V and 0 bases from J, with 12 bases in between. This CDR3 has 16 residues. Germline V gene data show CDR1 as MNHNS and CDR2 as SASEGT. The CDR3 sequence: CASSERRGGSTDTQYF. DNA of the CDR3: TGTGCCAGCAGTGAAAGGAGAGGGGGGAGCACAGATACGCAGTATTTT.

In its sample, this clone was seen a few times. The rearrangement uses TRBV7-2 and TRBJ1-2; possible D gene TRBD1, 5 bases. This CDR3 spans 15 amino acids. V was cut by 1 base and J by 5 bases, with 14 bases left in between. CDR1 SGHTA and CDR2 FQGNSA come from the germline V gene. The CDR3 nucleotides read TGTGCCAGCAGCTTAGGGGGGTCGGGGTCGTATGGCTACACCTTC. Translated, it gives CASSLGGSGSYGYTF.

The chain couples TRBV9 to TRBJ1-2; perhaps TRBD1 as D (6 bases). V lost 0 bases and J 8 bases, leaving 14 bases between the germline ends. The CDR3 is 14 amino acids. The V gene's germline CDR1 is SGDLS and CDR2 YYNGEE. The CDR3 DNA follows: TGTGCCAGCAGCGTAGCTGGGGGGCTGGGCGGCTACACCTTC. This encodes CASSVAGGLGGYTF.

The gene calls are TRBV3-1 (or the pseudogene TRBV3-2) and TRBJ2-5; the match to TRBD2 covers 11 bases. Germline V gene data show CDR1 as LGHDT and CDR2 as YNNKEL (reference sequence). The CDR3 has 14 amino acids. With 4 bases clipped from V and 4 bases from J, the junction kept 2 bases outside the gene matches. CDR3: CASSPLAGGETQYF. The CDR3 nucleotides read TGTGCCAGCAGCCCTCTAGCGGGGGGAGAGACCCAGTACTTC.